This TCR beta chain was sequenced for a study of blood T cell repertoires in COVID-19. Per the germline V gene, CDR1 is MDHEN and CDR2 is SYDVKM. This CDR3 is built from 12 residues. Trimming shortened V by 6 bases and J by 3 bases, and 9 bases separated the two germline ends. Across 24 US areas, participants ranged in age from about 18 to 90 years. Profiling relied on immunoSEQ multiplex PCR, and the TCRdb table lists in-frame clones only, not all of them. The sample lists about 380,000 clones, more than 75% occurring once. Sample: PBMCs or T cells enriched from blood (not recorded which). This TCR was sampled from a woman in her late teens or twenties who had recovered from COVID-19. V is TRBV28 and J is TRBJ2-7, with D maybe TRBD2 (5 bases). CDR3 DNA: TGTGCCAGCAGCCTAGCAGACTACGAGCAGTACTTC. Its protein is CASSLADYEQYF.